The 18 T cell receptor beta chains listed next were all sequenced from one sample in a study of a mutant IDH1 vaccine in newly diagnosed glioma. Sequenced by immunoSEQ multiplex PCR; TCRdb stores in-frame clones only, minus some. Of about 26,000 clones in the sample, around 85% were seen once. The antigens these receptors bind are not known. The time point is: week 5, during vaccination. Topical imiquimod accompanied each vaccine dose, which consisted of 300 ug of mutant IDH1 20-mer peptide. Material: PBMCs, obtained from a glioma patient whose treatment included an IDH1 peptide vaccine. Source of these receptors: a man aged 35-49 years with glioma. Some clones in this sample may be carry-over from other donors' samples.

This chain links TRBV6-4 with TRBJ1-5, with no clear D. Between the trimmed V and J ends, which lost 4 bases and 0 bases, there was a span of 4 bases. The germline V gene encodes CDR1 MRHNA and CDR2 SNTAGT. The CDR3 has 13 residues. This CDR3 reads CASSVGSNQPQHF. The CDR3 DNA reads TGTGCCAGCAGTGTGGGTAGCAATCAGCCCCAGCATTTT.

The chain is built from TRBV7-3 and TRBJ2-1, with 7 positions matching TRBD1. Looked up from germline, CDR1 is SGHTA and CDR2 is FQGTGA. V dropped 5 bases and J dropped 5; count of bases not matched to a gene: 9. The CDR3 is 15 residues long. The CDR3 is CASSAGTVGNNEQFF. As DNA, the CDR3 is TGTGCCAGCAGCGCCGGGACAGTTGGAAACAATGAGCAGTTCTTC.

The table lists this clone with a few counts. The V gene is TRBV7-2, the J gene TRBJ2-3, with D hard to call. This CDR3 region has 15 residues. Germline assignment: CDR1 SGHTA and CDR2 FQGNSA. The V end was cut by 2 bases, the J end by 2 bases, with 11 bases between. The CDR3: CASSLMVQATDTQYF. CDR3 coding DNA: TGTGCCAGCAGCTTAATGGTCCAGGCCACAGATACGCAGTATTTT.

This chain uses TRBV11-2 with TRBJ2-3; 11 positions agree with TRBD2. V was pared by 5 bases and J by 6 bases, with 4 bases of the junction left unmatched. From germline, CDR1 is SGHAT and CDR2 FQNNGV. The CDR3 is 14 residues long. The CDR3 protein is CASSLAGGGDTQYF. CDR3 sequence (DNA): TGTGCCAGCAGCCTAGCGGGGGGCGGGGATACGCAGTATTTT.

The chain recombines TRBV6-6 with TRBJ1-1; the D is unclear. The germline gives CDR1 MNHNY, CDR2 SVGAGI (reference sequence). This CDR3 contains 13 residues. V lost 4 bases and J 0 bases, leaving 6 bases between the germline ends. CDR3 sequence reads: CASSFAMNTEAFF. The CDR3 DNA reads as TGTGCCAGCAGTTTCGCCATGAACACTGAAGCTTTCTTT.

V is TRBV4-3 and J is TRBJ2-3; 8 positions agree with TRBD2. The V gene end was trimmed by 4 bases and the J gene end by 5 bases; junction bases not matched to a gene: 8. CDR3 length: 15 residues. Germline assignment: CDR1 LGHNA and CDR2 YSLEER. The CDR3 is CASSPGTRSKDTQYF. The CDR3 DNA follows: TGCGCCAGCAGCCCCGGGACTAGAAGTAAAGATACGCAGTATTTT.

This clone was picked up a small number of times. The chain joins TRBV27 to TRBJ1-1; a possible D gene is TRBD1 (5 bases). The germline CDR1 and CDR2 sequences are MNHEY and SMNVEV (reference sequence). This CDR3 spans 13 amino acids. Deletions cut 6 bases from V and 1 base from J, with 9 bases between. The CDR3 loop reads CASRPGGNTEAFF. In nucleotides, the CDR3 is TGTGCCAGCAGGCCCGGGGGGAACACTGAAGCTTTCTTT.

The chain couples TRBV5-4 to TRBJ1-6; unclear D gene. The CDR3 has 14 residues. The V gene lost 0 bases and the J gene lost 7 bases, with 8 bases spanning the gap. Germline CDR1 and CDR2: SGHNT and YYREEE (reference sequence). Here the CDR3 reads CASSLDGKNSPLHF. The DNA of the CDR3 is TGTGCCAGCAGCTTGGACGGGAAGAATTCACCCCTCCACTTT.

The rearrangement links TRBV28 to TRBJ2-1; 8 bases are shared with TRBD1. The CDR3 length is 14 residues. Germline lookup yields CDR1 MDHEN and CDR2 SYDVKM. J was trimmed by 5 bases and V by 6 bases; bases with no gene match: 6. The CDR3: CASRTGQVNNEQFF. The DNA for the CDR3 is TGTGCCAGCAGGACGGGACAGGTAAACAATGAGCAGTTCTTC.

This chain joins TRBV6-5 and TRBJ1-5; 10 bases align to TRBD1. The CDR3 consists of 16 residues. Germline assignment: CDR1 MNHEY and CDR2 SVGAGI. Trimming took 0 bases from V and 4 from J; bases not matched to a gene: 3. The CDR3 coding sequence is TGTGCCAGCAGTTACTCGGGACAGGGGATGAATCAGCCCCAGCATTTT. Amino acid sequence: CASSYSGQGMNQPQHF.

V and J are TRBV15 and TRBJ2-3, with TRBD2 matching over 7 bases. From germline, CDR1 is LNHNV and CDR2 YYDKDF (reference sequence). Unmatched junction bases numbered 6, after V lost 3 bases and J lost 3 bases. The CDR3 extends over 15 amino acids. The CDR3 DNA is TGTGCCACCAGCAGGGCCACCGGGAGGACAGATACGCAGTATTTT. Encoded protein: CATSRATGRTDTQYF.

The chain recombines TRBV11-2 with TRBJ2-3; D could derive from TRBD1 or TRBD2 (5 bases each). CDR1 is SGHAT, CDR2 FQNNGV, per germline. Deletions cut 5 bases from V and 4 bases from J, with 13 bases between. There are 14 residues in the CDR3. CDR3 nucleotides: TGTGCCAGCAGCCGCCGGGACGGCCCAGATACGCAGTATTTT. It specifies CASSRRDGPDTQYF.

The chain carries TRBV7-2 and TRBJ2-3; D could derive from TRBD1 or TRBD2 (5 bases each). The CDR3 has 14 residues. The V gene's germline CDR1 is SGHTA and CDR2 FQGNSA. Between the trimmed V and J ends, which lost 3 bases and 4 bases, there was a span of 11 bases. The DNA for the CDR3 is TGTGCCAGCAGCTTGAGGGACGGACCAGATACGCAGTATTTT. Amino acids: CASSLRDGPDTQYF.

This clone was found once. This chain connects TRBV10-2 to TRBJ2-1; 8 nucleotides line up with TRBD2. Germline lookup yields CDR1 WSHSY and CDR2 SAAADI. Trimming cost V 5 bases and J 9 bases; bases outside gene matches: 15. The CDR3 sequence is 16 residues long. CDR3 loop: CASSFPPGGGFSEQFF. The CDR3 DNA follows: TGCGCCAGCAGTTTCCCCCCGGGGGGGGGCTTCAGTGAGCAGTTCTTC.

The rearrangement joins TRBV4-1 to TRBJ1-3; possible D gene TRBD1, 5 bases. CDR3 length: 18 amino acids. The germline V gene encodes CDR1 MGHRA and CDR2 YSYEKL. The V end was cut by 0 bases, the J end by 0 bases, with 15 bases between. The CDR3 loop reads CASSQDPRTGISGNTIYF. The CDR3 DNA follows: TGCGCCAGCAGCCAAGATCCGCGCACAGGTATCTCTGGAAACACCATATATTTT.

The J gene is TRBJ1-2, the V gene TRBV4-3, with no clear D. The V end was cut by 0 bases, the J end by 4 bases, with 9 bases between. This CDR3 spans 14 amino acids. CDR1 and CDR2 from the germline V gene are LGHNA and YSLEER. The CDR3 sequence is CASSQEPFSYGYTF. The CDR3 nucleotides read TGCGCCAGCAGCCAAGAACCGTTTTCCTATGGCTACACCTTC.

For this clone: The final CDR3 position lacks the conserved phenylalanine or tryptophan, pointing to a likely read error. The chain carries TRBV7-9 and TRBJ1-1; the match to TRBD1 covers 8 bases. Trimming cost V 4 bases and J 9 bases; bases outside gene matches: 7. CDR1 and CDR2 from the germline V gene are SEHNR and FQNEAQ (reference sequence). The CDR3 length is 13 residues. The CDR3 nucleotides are TGTGCCAGCAGCTCTTCGGGACAGGCCAAAGCTTTCCTT. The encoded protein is CASSSSGQAKAFL.

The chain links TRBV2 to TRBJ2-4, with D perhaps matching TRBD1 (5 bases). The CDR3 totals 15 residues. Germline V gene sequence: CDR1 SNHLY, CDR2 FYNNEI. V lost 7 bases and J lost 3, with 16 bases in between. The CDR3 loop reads CASILKGLGKNIQYF. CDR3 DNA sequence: TGTGCCAGCATTTTGAAGGGGCTTGGCAAAAACATTCAGTACTTC.